The 8 T cell receptor beta chains in this list originate from one sample, sequenced in a study of early T cells in non-severe SARS-CoV-2 infection. TCRdb processed the 5' RACE reads anew with MiXCR; each CDR3 protein has one entry. The sample shows approximately 27,000 distinct CDR3 sequences, 4.5% to 5.5% of them seen only once. The sample consisted of whole blood. Receptors were obtained from an adult who was a healthcare worker with PCR-confirmed SARS-CoV-2 infection or an uninfected control (not recorded which).

The chain uses TRBV11-2 and TRBJ2-3, with TRBD2 as a possible D gene (6 bases). Germline V gene data show CDR1 as SGHAT and CDR2 as FQNNGV. Trimming took off 5 bases at V and 2 bases at J, with 17 bases between the two ends. The CDR3 sequence is 16 residues long. CDR3 in DNA: TGTGCCAGCAGCCCCGCCGGGACTTCCCACACAGATACGCAGTATTTT. Its protein product is CASSPAGTSHTDTQYF.

This clonotype was seen more than once but under ten times. The chain recombines TRBV7-2 with TRBJ1-2, with a weak D call TRBD1 (5 bases). V lost 6 bases to trimming and J lost 7 bases, with 12 bases between them. CDR3 length: 12 residues. Germline CDR1 and CDR2: SGHTA and FQGNSA. The CDR3 is CASSLSGSGYTF. CDR3 in DNA: TGTGCCAGCAGTTTGTCAGGGTCTGGCTACACCTTC.

This clonotype was picked up many times. The gene calls are TRBV5-6 and TRBJ2-1; no clear D gene. CDR3 size: 13 residues. Germline CDR1 reads SGHDT; CDR2 reads YYEEEE. V lost 2 bases to trimming and J lost 6 bases, with 9 bases between them. CDR3 DNA: TGTGCCAGCAGCTTACAGACCCCCAATGAGCAGTTCTTC. The encoded protein is CASSLQTPNEQFF.

This clonotype was seen more than once but under ten times. The rearrangement links TRBV5-1 to TRBJ1-2; 7 bases map to TRBD1. CDR3 length: 14 amino acids. Germline lookup yields CDR1 SGHRS and CDR2 YFSETQ. V was clipped by 0 bases and J by 6 bases; unmatched bases: 5. CDR3 in DNA: TGCGCCAGCAGCTTGGGTCAGGGGGATAATGGCTACACCTTC. Protein product: CASSLGQGDNGYTF. The whole variable domain, filled in from reference TRBV5-1 and TRBJ1-2, reads KAGVTQTPRYLIKTRGQQVTLSCSPISGHRSVSWYQQTPGQGLQFLFEYFSETQRNKGNFPGRFSGRQFSNSRSEMNVSTLELGDSALYLCASSLGQGDNGYTFGSGTRLTVV.

This clonotype was counted ten times or more. The genes are TRBV4-1 and TRBJ2-7; the D gene is possibly TRBD2 (6 bases). Germline values: CDR1 MGHRA, CDR2 YSYEKL. V lost 0 bases, J lost 6 bases, and 21 bases lay in between. The CDR3 consists of 17 residues. The CDR3 DNA reads TGCGCCAGCAGCCAAGATATTTTGGGGAGGTCCTTAGGCGAGCAGTACTTC. Translating gives CASSQDILGRSLGEQYF.

In this sample, this clonotype turned up many times. This chain uses TRBV20-1 with TRBJ2-1; 10 nucleotides line up with TRBD2. Germline V gene data show CDR1 as DFQATT and CDR2 as SNEGSKA (reference sequence). With 0 bases clipped from V and 5 bases from J, the junction kept 4 bases outside the gene matches. This CDR3 is 15 amino acids long. The CDR3 DNA sequence: TGCAGTGCTAGAGAAGTAGCGGGGGGCGACAATGAGCAGTTCTTC. This gives the protein CSAREVAGGDNEQFF.

There are many counts of this clonotype. The V gene is TRBV12-3 or TRBV12-4, the J gene TRBJ2-3, with D possibly matching TRBD1 (5 bases). The CDR3 is 15 residues long. Between the trimmed V and J ends, which lost 5 bases and 5 bases, there was a span of 17 bases. The CDR3 sequence: CASSPRTGYVDTQYF. CDR3 in DNA: TGTGCCAGCAGTCCCAGAACAGGTTATGTAGATACGCAGTATTTT.

In this sample, this clonotype turned up a few times. The V gene is TRBV30, the J gene TRBJ1-1; D is perhaps TRBD1 (5 bases). The CDR3 is 12 residues long. V was clipped by 2 bases and J by 5 bases, with 9 bases between them. Germline V gene sequence: CDR1 GTSNPN, CDR2 SVGIG (reference sequence). The CDR3 loop is CAWSSGLTEAFF. The CDR3 bases are TGTGCCTGGAGTTCGGGGCTTACTGAAGCTTTCTTT.